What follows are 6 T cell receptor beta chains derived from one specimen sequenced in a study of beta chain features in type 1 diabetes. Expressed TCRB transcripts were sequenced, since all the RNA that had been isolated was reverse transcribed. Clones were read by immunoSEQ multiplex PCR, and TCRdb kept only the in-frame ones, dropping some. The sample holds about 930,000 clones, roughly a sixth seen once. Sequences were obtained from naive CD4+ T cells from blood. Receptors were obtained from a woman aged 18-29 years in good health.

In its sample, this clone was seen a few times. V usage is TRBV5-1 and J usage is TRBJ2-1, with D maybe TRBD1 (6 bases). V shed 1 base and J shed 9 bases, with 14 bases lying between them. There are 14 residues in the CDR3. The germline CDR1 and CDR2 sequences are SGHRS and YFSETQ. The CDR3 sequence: CASSLQQGTGEQFF. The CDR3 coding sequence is TGCGCCAGCAGCTTGCAACAGGGTACTGGTGAGCAGTTCTTC.

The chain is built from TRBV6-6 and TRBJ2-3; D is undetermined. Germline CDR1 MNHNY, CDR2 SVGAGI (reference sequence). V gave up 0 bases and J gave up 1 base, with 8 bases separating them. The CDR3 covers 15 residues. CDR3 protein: CASSYSGAGTDTQYF. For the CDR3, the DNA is TGTGCCAGCAGTTACTCAGGTGCGGGCACAGATACGCAGTATTTT.

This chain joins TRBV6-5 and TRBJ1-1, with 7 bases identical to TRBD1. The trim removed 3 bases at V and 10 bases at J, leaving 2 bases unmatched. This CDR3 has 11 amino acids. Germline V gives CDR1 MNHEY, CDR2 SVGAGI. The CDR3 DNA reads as TGTGCCAGCAGTTATAGGGGGCGAGCTTTCTTT. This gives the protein CASSYRGRAFF.

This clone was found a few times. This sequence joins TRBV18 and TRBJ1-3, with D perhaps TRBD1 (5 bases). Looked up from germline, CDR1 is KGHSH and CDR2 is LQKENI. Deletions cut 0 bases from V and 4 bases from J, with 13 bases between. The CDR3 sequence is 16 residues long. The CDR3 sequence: CASSPPQGSAGNTIYF. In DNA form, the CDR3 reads TGTGCCAGCTCACCACCTCAGGGTTCGGCAGGAAACACCATATATTTT.

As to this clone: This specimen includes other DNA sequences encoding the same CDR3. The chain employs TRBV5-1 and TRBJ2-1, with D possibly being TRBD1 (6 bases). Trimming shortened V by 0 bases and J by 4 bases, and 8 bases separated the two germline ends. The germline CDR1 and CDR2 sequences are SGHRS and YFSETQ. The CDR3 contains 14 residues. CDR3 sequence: CASSLEGTYNEQFF. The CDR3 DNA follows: TGCGCCAGCAGCTTGGAAGGGACATACAATGAGCAGTTCTTC.

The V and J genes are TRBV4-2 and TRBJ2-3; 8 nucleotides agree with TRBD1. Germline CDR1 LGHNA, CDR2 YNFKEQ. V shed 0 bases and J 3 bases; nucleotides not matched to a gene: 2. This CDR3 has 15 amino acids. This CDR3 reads CASSQDWTGTDTQYF. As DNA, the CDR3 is TGTGCCAGCAGCCAAGATTGGACAGGGACAGATACGCAGTATTTT.